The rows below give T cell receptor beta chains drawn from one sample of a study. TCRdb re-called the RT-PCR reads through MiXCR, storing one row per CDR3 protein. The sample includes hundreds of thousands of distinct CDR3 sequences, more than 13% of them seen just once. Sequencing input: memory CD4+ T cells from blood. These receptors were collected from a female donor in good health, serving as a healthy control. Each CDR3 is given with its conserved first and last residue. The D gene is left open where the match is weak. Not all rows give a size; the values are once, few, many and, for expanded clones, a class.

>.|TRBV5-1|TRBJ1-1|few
CASSSGHGNEAFF
TGCGCCAGCAGCTCCGGACACGGAAATGAAGCTTTCTTT
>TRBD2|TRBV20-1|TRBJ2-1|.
CSATRTSGLSEQFF
TGCAGTGCAACAAGGACTAGCGGGTTGAGTGAGCAGTTCTTC
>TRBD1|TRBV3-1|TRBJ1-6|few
CASSHGQDNSPLHF
TGTGCCAGCAGCCACGGACAGGATAATTCACCCCTCCACTTT
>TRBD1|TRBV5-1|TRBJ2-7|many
CASSSRQGAATYEQYF
TGCGCCAGCAGCTCCCGACAGGGGGCTGCTACCTACGAGCAGTACTTC
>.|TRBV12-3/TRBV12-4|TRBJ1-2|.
CASSLDSRAFYGYTF
TGTGCCAGCAGTTTAGACAGCCGGGCTTTCTATGGCTACACCTTC
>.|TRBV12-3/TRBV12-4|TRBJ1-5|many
CASSLRGSNQPQHF
TGTGCCAGCAGCTTGAGGGGTAGCAATCAGCCCCAGCATTTT
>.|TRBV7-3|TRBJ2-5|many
CASSRSVRETQYF
TGTGCCAGCAGCCGTTCGGTGAGAGAGACCCAGTACTTC
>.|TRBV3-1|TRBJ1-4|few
CASSLVAGGPEKLFF
TGTGCCAGCAGCCTGGTGGCGGGTGGACCTGAAAAACTGTTTTTT
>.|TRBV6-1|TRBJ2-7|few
CASSEMGSDYEQYF
TGTGCCAGCAGTGAAATGGGAAGCGATTACGAGCAGTACTTC
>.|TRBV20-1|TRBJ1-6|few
CSASPWQDNSPLHF
TGCAGTGCTTCCCCCTGGCAGGATAATTCACCCCTCCACTTT
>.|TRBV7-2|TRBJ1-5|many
CASSRLDSAQPQHF
TGTGCCAGCAGTCGTCTCGACAGTGCCCAGCCCCAGCATTTT
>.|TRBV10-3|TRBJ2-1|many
CATERTPSYNEQFF
TGTGCCACCGAACGGACTCCCTCCTACAATGAGCAGTTCTTC
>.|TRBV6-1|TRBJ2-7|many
CASSEVADPYEQYF
TGTGCCAGCAGTGAAGTGGCGGACCCCTACGAGCAGTACTTC
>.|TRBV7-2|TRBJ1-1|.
CASSFGPPGNTEAFF
TGTGCCAGCAGCTTCGGTCCTCCGGGGAACACTGAAGCTTTCTTT
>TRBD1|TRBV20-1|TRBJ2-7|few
CSAGGLTYEQYF
TGCAGTGCAGGGGGCCTTACCTACGAGCAGTACTTC
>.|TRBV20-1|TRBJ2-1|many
CSAWDPPQQFF
TGCAGTGCCTGGGACCCGCCCCAGCAGTTCTTC
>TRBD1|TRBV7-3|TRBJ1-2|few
CASSSTGGIGYTF
TGTGCCAGCAGCTCGACAGGGGGAATAGGCTACACCTTC
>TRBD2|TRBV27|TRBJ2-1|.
CASTAGGSFNEQFF
TGTGCCAGCACGGCAGGCGGGAGTTTCAATGAGCAGTTCTTC
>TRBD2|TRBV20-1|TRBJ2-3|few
CSALWGGTTDTQYF
TGCAGCGCCCTTTGGGGGGGAACCACAGATACGCAGTATTTT
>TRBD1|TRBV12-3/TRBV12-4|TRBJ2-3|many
CASSPPDRRQSDTQYF
TGTGCCAGCAGTCCCCCGGACAGGAGACAGTCGGATACGCAGTATTTT
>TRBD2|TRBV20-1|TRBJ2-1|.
CSARRRGLAGNEQFF
TGCAGTGCTAGACGGAGGGGACTAGCGGGAAATGAGCAGTTCTTC
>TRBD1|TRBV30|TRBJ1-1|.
CAWSVRTGEAFF
TGTGCCTGGAGTGTAAGGACAGGGGAAGCTTTCTTT
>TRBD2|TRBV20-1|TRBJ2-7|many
CSGLTSGSYEQYF
TGCAGTGGACTGACTAGCGGGAGCTACGAGCAGTACTTC
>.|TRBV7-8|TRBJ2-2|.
CASSLAGLDTGELFF
TGTGCCAGCAGCTTAGCCGGGCTGGACACCGGGGAGCTGTTTTTT
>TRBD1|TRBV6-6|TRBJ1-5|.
CASRETGNYQPQHF
TGTGCCAGCAGGGAGACAGGGAACTACCAGCCCCAGCATTTT
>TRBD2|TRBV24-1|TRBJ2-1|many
CATSVASGRSGEQFF
TGTGCCACCAGTGTGGCTAGCGGGAGGAGCGGTGAGCAGTTCTTC
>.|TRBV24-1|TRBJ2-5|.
CATSIPGQETQYF
TGTGCCACCAGTATCCCGGGCCAAGAGACCCAGTACTTC
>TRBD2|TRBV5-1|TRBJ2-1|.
CASSYGSGRNEQFF
TGCGCCAGCAGCTATGGTAGCGGGAGGAATGAGCAGTTCTTC
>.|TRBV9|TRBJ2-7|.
CASSVAPGGTYEQYF
TGTGCCAGCAGCGTAGCCCCCGGCGGGACCTACGAGCAGTACTTC
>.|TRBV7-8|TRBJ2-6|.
CASSPEGRGAANVLTF
TGTGCCAGCAGCCCGGAGGGGAGGGGGGCGGCCAACGTCCTGACTTTC
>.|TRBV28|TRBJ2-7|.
CASRKGGYEQYF
TGTGCCAGCAGAAAGGGGGGGTACGAGCAGTACTTC
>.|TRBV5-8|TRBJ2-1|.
CASSITQEQFF
TGTGCCAGCAGCATCACACAGGAGCAGTTCTTC
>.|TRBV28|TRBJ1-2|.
CASSLIEGFDHYGYTF
TGTGCCAGCAGTTTAATCGAGGGATTCGATCACTATGGCTACACCTTC
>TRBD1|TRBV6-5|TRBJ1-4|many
CASSYQPNTGDGKLFF
TGTGCCAGCAGTTACCAGCCAAATACAGGGGATGGAAAACTGTTTTTT
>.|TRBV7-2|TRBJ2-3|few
CASSYGLSSDTQYF
TGTGCCAGCAGCTACGGACTATCTTCAGATACGCAGTATTTT
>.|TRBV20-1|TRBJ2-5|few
CSARDATAFQETQYF
TGCAGTGCTAGAGACGCGACAGCGTTCCAAGAGACCCAGTACTTC
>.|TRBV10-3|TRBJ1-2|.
CAISDGAEVYGYTF
TGTGCCATCTCTGACGGAGCAGAGGTATATGGCTACACCTTC
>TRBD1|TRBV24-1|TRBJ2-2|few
CATSDPAGTGKNTGELFF
TGTGCCACCAGTGATCCAGCGGGGACAGGGAAGAACACCGGGGAGCTGTTTTTT
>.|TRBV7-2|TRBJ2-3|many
CASSPSSTDTQYF
TGCGCCAGCAGCCCGAGTAGCACAGATACGCAGTATTTT
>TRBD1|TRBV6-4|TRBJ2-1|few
CASSDGQGNEQFF
TGTGCCAGCAGTGACGGACAGGGCAATGAGCAGTTCTTC
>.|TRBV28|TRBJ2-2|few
CASALFGELFF
TGTGCCAGCGCCCTCTTCGGGGAGCTGTTTTTT
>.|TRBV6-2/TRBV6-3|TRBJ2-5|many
CASSYSSSGSETQYF
TGTGCCAGCAGTTACTCTTCGTCGGGTTCGGAGACCCAGTACTTC
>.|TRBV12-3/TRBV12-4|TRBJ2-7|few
CASSFKGAEQYF
TGTGCCAGCAGTTTTAAAGGAGCCGAGCAGTACTTC
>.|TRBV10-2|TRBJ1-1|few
CASSNSDWAEAFF
TGCGCCAGCAGCAACTCGGATTGGGCTGAAGCTTTCTTT
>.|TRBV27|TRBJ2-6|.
CASSLVAGYATGANVLTF
TGTGCCAGCAGTTTAGTGGCAGGGTACGCTACTGGGGCCAACGTCCTGACTTTC
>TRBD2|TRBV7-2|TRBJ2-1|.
CASSFPGLVNEQFF
TGTGCCAGCAGCTTTCCGGGACTAGTCAATGAGCAGTTCTTC
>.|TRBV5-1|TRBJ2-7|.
CASSRARLVEQYF
TGCGCCAGCAGCCGAGCACGGTTAGTCGAGCAGTACTTC
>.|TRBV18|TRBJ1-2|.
CASSPTGGDNYGYTF
TGTGCCAGCTCACCAACGGGGGGCGACAACTATGGCTACACCTTC
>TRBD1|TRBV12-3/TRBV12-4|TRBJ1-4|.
CASSPGQGREEKLFF
TGTGCCAGCAGTCCTGGACAGGGGCGAGAGGAAAAACTGTTTTTT
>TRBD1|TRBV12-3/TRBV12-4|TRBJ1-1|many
CASSFGARQGSTEAFF
TGTGCCAGCAGTTTTGGGGCCCGACAGGGTAGCACTGAAGCTTTCTTT
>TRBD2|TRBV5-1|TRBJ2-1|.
CASSPGAGGPGNEQFF
TGCGCCAGCAGCCCGGGAGCGGGGGGGCCCGGTAATGAGCAGTTCTTC
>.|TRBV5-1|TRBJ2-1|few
CASSLTKPGGNEQFF
TGCGCCAGCAGCTTGACTAAACCTGGGGGTAATGAGCAGTTCTTC
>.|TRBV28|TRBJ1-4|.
CASSRLMRINEKLFF
TGTGCCAGCAGCCGTTTAATGCGGATTAATGAAAAACTGTTTTTT
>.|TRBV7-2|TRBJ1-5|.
CASSLARAPHQPQHF
TGTGCCAGCAGCTTAGCACGGGCCCCCCATCAGCCCCAGCATTTT
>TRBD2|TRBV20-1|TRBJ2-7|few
CSGLTRSGGGFEQYF
TGCAGTGGCCTCACACGTAGCGGGGGGGGCTTCGAGCAGTACTTC
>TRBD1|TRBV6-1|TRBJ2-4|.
CATSRRGQGAKNIQYF
TGTGCCACTTCCCGCAGGGGGCAAGGAGCCAAAAACATTCAGTACTTC
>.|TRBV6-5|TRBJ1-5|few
CASRSGLSQPQHF
TGTGCCAGCAGATCAGGACTGTCCCAGCCCCAGCATTTT
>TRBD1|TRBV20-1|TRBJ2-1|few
CSAPVTGENEQFF
TGCAGTGCTCCCGTGACAGGGGAGAATGAGCAGTTCTTC
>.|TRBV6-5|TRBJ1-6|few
CASAVQGYNSPLHF
TGTGCCAGTGCAGTACAGGGATATAATTCACCCCTCCACTTT
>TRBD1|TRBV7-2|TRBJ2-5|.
CASSYGQAETQYF
TGTGCCAGCAGTTATGGACAGGCCGAGACCCAGTACTTC